This T cell receptor (beta chain) was documented in a study of shared clonotypes between healthy human individuals. Study-wide results and limits: Genetic and exposure-history diversity was limited by the small donor number.

The CDR3 is 16 amino acids. Germline V gene sequence: CDR1 SGHDT, CDR2 YYEEEE. V lost 5 bases and J lost 8, with 22 bases in between. An even split of each subset's genomic DNA across several immunoSEQ plates was performed. How the authors handled the data: ImmunoSEQ sequences covered only the junction and lacked quality scores; filtering therefore differed. The protocol was immunoSEQ multiplex PCR, while the TCRdb copy is restricted to in-frame clones and leaves out a portion. Clonal size and the V and J genes are those of that table, whereas D and trimming came from the DNA. This table has just over 2,000,000 clones, about 95% appearing once. Remarks on this clone: What it recognizes is unknown.

The donors were adults (healthy and HIV-negative) with no recent acute infections or vaccinations. The clonotype was recovered from a man younger than 35 in good health. The chain links TRBV5-6 to TRBJ2-2; D is perhaps TRBD1 or TRBD2 (6 bases each). Sequences were obtained from naive CD4+ T cells sorted from blood. Subset here: CD45RA+ positively selected. CDR3 sequence reads: CASRKRPGGPSGELFF. The CDR3 coding sequence is TGTGCCAGCAGAAAACGTCCCGGGGGCCCCTCTGGGGAGCTGTTTTTT.